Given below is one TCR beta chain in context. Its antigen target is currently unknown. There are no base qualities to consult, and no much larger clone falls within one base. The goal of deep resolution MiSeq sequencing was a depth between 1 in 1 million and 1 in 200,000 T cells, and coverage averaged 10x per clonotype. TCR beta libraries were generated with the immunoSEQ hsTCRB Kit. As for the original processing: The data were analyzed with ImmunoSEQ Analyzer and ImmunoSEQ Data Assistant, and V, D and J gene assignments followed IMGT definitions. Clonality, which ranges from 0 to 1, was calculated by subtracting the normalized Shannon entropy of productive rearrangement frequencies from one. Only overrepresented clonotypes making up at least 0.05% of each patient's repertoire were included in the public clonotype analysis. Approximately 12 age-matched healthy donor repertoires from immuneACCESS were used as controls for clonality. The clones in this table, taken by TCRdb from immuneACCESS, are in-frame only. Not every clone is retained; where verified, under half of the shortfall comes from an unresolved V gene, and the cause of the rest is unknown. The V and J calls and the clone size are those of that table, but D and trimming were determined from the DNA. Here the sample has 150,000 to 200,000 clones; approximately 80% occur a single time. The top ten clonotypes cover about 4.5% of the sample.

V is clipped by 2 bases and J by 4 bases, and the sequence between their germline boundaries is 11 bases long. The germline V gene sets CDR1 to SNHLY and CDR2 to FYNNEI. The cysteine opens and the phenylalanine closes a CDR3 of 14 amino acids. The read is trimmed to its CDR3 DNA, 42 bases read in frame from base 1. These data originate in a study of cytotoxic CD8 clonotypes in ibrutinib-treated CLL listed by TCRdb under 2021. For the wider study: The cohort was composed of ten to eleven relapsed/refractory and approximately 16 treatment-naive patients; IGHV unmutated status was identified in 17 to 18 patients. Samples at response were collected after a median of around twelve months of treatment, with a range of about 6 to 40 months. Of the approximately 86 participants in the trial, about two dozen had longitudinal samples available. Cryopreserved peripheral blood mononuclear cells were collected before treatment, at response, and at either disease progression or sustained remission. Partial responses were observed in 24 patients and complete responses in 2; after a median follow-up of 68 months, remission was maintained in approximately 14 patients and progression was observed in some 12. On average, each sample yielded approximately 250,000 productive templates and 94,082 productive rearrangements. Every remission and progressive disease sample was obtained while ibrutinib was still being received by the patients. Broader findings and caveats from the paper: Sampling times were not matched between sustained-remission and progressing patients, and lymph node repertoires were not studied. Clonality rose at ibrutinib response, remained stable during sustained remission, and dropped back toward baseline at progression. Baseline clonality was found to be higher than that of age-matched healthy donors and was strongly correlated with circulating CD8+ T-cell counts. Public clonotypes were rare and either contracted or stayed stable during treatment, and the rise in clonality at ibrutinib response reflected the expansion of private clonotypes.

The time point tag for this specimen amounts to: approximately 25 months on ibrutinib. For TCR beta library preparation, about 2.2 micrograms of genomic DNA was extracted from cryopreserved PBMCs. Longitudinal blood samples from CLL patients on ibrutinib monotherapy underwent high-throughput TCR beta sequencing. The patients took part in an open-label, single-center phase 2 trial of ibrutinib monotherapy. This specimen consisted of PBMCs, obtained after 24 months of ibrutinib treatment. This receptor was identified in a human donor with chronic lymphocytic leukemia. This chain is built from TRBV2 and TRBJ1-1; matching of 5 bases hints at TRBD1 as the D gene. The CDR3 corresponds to CASSEQGTPTEAFF. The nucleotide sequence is TGTGCCAGCAGTGAACAGGGCACCCCCACTGAAGCTTTCTTT.